This T cell receptor beta chain was sequenced during a study of T cells in localized non-small cell lung cancer. Trimming left V 5 bases short and J 0 bases short, with 7 bases between. The CDR3 loop spans 13 amino acids. The germline V gene has CDR1 MGHDK and CDR2 SYGVNS. Points from the study as a whole: Highest T cell clonality was seen in uninvolved adjacent lung, surpassing that measured in tumor. Multi-region tumor sequencing was not done, so intratumor heterogeneity could not be excluded. Adjacent lung had a median around 60 of the 100 largest tumor clones.

This clone was found once. Antigen unknown. Method: immunoSEQ multiplex PCR; TCRdb's copy keeps in-frame clones and lacks some. The sample has 6,300 or so clones, about 15% seen once. V is TRBV25-1 and J is TRBJ1-2; the D gene is possibly TRBD1 (5 bases). The clonotype originates from a male donor at least 60 years old with stage II squamous cell lung carcinoma. This specimen was normal lung tissue next to the tumor, taken before any cancer treatment. Written as DNA, the CDR3 is TGTGCCAGCAGTCTGACAGCTAACTATGGCTACACCTTC. Amino acid sequence: CASSLTANYGYTF.